Listed below are T cell receptor beta chains from one sample, sequenced in a study of blood T cell repertoires in COVID-19. Some clones are missing from TCRdb's copy, which holds only in-frame ones; the method was immunoSEQ multiplex PCR. This sample has some 150,000 clones; around nine tenths occur once, and the top ten carry roughly 2%. The specimen sequenced was peripheral blood. The receptor set was obtained from a human donor in a cohort sampled during active COVID-19. Each CDR3 is given with its conserved first and last residue. The order of the fields is V gene, J gene, clone size, D gene, CDR3 DNA, CDR3 protein. A D gene is named only where the DNA matches it firmly. Clone size appears in some rows only: once, few, many, or a class for an expanded clone.

v_call: TRBV7-2; j_call: TRBJ2-1; clone_size: -; d_call: TRBD2; cdr3_nt: TGTGCCAGCAGCCATGGGACTAGCGCCTACAATGAGCAGTTCTTC; cdr3_aa: CASSHGTSAYNEQFF
v_call: TRBV4-3; j_call: TRBJ2-1; clone_size: -; d_call: -; cdr3_nt: TGCGCCAGCAGCCAAGAAGGGAGCTCCTACAATGAGCAGTTCTTC; cdr3_aa: CASSQEGSSYNEQFF
v_call: TRBV27; j_call: TRBJ2-7; clone_size: -; d_call: -; cdr3_nt: TGTGCCAGCAGTTTATCGGCCCGCTACGAGCAGTACTTC; cdr3_aa: CASSLSARYEQYF
v_call: TRBV18; j_call: TRBJ1-1; clone_size: -; d_call: -; cdr3_nt: TGTGCCAGCTCGGGCGAAATGAACACTGAAGCTTTCTTT; cdr3_aa: CASSGEMNTEAFF
v_call: TRBV7-9; j_call: TRBJ1-2; clone_size: -; d_call: -; cdr3_nt: TGTGCCAGCAGCCTCTTGGGGCGAGGCTATGGCTACACCTTC; cdr3_aa: CASSLLGRGYGYTF
v_call: TRBV30; j_call: TRBJ2-3; clone_size: -; d_call: -; cdr3_nt: TGTGCCTGGAGCGACTACAGGGTCCGCACAGATACGCAGTATTTT; cdr3_aa: CAWSDYRVRTDTQYF
v_call: TRBV27; j_call: TRBJ2-5; clone_size: -; d_call: TRBD1; cdr3_nt: TGTGCCAGCAGTTCCAGGGGGTGGGAGACCCAGTACTTC; cdr3_aa: CASSSRGWETQYF
v_call: TRBV4-2; j_call: TRBJ2-3; clone_size: once; d_call: TRBD2; cdr3_nt: TGTGCCAGCAGCCATGGGGGGGATGCGGATACGCAGTATTTT; cdr3_aa: CASSHGGDADTQYF
v_call: TRBV27; j_call: TRBJ1-4; clone_size: -; d_call: TRBD1; cdr3_nt: TGTGCCAGCAGTTTTAGGACAGGGGCCCCCGAACTGTTTTTT; cdr3_aa: CASSFRTGAPELFF
v_call: TRBV4-1; j_call: TRBJ2-1; clone_size: -; d_call: TRBD2; cdr3_nt: TGCGCCAGCAGCCAAGTTCCCGCGGGAGGATACGACAATGAGCAGTTCTTC; cdr3_aa: CASSQVPAGGYDNEQFF
v_call: TRBV27; j_call: TRBJ1-3; clone_size: -; d_call: -; cdr3_nt: TGTGCCAGCAGTGCCGGAGGAGCTGGAAACACCATATATTTT; cdr3_aa: CASSAGGAGNTIYF
v_call: TRBV23-1; j_call: TRBJ1-1; clone_size: -; d_call: -; cdr3_nt: TGCGCCAGCAGTCAATCTCGCATCTACAACACTGAAGCTTTCTTT; cdr3_aa: CASSQSRIYNTEAFF
v_call: TRBV19; j_call: TRBJ2-7; clone_size: -; d_call: -; cdr3_nt: TGTGCCAGTAATAACCAACTGACAGGCGAGCAGTACTTC; cdr3_aa: CASNNQLTGEQYF
v_call: TRBV4-3; j_call: TRBJ2-5; clone_size: -; d_call: TRBD2; cdr3_nt: TGCGCCAGCAGCCAAGCGGGGGGGCAAGAGACCCAGTACTTC; cdr3_aa: CASSQAGGQETQYF
v_call: TRBV11-3; j_call: TRBJ2-2; clone_size: -; d_call: TRBD1; cdr3_nt: TGTGCCAGCAGCCCATCCGGGACAGGGGGGATAACCGGGGAGCTGTTTTTT; cdr3_aa: CASSPSGTGGITGELFF
v_call: TRBV7-9; j_call: TRBJ1-3; clone_size: -; d_call: -; cdr3_nt: TGTGCCAGCGACTTAGTCGGGATCTCTGGAAACACCATATATTTT; cdr3_aa: CASDLVGISGNTIYF
v_call: TRBV7-2; j_call: TRBJ1-4; clone_size: -; d_call: -; cdr3_nt: TGTGCCAGCAGCTTAGCGATTGGGAGTTGGGGTGAAAAACTGTTTTTT; cdr3_aa: CASSLAIGSWGEKLFF
v_call: TRBV5-6; j_call: TRBJ2-5; clone_size: -; d_call: -; cdr3_nt: TGTGCCAGCAGCCCCGGACCAGGGGCTGTCGCGGAGACCCAGTACTTC; cdr3_aa: CASSPGPGAVAETQYF
v_call: TRBV6-2/TRBV6-3; j_call: TRBJ1-4; clone_size: once; d_call: -; cdr3_nt: TGTGCCAGCAGTTATGGGGCAGGGCCTAATGAAAAACTGTTTTTT; cdr3_aa: CASSYGAGPNEKLFF
v_call: TRBV2; j_call: TRBJ2-7; clone_size: -; d_call: -; cdr3_nt: TGTGCCAGCAGCGGGCAGGGTAGGAGAGAGCAGTACTTC; cdr3_aa: CASSGQGRREQYF
v_call: TRBV3-1/TRBV3-2; j_call: TRBJ1-3; clone_size: -; d_call: -; cdr3_nt: TGTGCCACCCACAGGGTTTTGGGCCGTGGAAACACCATATATTTT; cdr3_aa: CATHRVLGRGNTIYF
v_call: TRBV3-1/TRBV3-2; j_call: TRBJ1-1; clone_size: -; d_call: TRBD1; cdr3_nt: TGTGCCAGCAGCCAAGGCAGGGGGCGGAACACTGAAGCTTTCTTT; cdr3_aa: CASSQGRGRNTEAFF
v_call: TRBV6-4; j_call: TRBJ1-6; clone_size: -; d_call: TRBD1; cdr3_nt: TGTGCCAGCAGGGAACAGGGGGCGGATTCACCCCTCCACTTT; cdr3_aa: CASREQGADSPLHF
v_call: TRBV7-2; j_call: TRBJ1-5; clone_size: -; d_call: -; cdr3_nt: TGTGCCAGCAGCCCTCGCAGGGATCGGGCTGGCAATCAGCCCCAGCATTTT; cdr3_aa: CASSPRRDRAGNQPQHF
v_call: TRBV4-1; j_call: TRBJ2-2; clone_size: few; d_call: TRBD2; cdr3_nt: TGCGCCAGCAGCCAAGATCCCCCACTAGCGGGAGGGGCCGGGGAGCTGTTTTTT; cdr3_aa: CASSQDPPLAGGAGELFF
v_call: TRBV9; j_call: TRBJ2-1; clone_size: -; d_call: -; cdr3_nt: TGTGCCAGCAGCCCCGGAGGCGGACTCTACAATGAGCAGTTCTTC; cdr3_aa: CASSPGGGLYNEQFF
v_call: TRBV3-1/TRBV3-2; j_call: TRBJ1-1; clone_size: -; d_call: TRBD1; cdr3_nt: TGTGCCAGCAGCCAAGATAACAAGGACAGGGGCCGCTTGAGGAGGGTCTTT; cdr3_aa: CASSQDNKDRGRLRRVF
v_call: TRBV5-1; j_call: TRBJ2-1; clone_size: -; d_call: TRBD2; cdr3_nt: TGCGCCAGCAGCTTGGGGCTAGCGGGACTCAATGAGCAGTTCTTC; cdr3_aa: CASSLGLAGLNEQFF
v_call: TRBV7-9; j_call: TRBJ2-3; clone_size: -; d_call: -; cdr3_nt: TGTGCCAGCAGCTTAGGCAGAACCACAGATACGCAGTATTTT; cdr3_aa: CASSLGRTTDTQYF
v_call: TRBV5-4; j_call: TRBJ2-1; clone_size: -; d_call: -; cdr3_nt: TGTGCCAGCAGCGGAGATTACAATGAGCAGTTCTTC; cdr3_aa: CASSGDYNEQFF
v_call: TRBV7-9; j_call: TRBJ2-3; clone_size: -; d_call: -; cdr3_nt: TGTGCCAGCAGCTTAGCGGGCGCAGTACATACGCAGTATTTT; cdr3_aa: CASSLAGAVHTQYF
v_call: TRBV28; j_call: TRBJ1-1; clone_size: -; d_call: TRBD1; cdr3_nt: TGTGCCAGCAGACAGGGGGCAAGGAACACTGAAGCTTTCTTT; cdr3_aa: CASRQGARNTEAFF
v_call: TRBV7-9; j_call: TRBJ1-1; clone_size: -; d_call: -; cdr3_nt: TGTGCCAGCAGCTTCCCCCTAAACACTGAAGCTTTCTTT; cdr3_aa: CASSFPLNTEAFF
v_call: TRBV2; j_call: TRBJ2-1; clone_size: once; d_call: -; cdr3_nt: TGTGCCAGCACGATAGCCTGGGAGAATGAGCAGTTCTTC; cdr3_aa: CASTIAWENEQFF
v_call: TRBV4-1; j_call: TRBJ2-4; clone_size: -; d_call: -; cdr3_nt: TGCGCCAGCAGCCAAGGCGCGACAAGTGTAGCCAAAAACATTCAGTACTTC; cdr3_aa: CASSQGATSVAKNIQYF
v_call: TRBV6-5; j_call: TRBJ1-6; clone_size: -; d_call: TRBD1; cdr3_nt: TGTGCCAGCAGTTACACAGGGACAGGGAATTCACCCCTCCACTTT; cdr3_aa: CASSYTGTGNSPLHF
v_call: TRBV10-3; j_call: TRBJ2-7; clone_size: -; d_call: TRBD2; cdr3_nt: TGTGCCATCAGTGACAGCGGGGTCGCACGGCAGTACTTC; cdr3_aa: CAISDSGVARQYF